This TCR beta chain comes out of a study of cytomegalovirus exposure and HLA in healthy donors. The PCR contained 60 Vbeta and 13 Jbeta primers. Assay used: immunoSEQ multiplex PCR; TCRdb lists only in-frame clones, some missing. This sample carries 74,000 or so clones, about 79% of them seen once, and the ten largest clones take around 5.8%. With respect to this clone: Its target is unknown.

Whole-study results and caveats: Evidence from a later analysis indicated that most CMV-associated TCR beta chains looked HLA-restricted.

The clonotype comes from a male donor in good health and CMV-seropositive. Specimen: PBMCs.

In nucleotides, the CDR3 is TGTGCCAGCAGCTTAGTCTCTAGCGGGGGCTACGAGCAGTACTTC. Translated, it gives CASSLVSSGGYEQYF. The V gene is TRBV11-2, the J gene TRBJ2-7; 10 nucleotides align to TRBD2. V trimming: 1 base; J trimming: 3 bases; junction bases outside the gene matches: 3. The CDR3 contains 15 residues. Germline V gene data show CDR1 as SGHAT and CDR2 as FQNNGV.